The rows below give T cell receptor beta chains drawn from one sample of a study of control samples from healthy donors and cancer patients. Data came from immunoSEQ multiplex PCR; TCRdb stores just in-frame clones and leaves some out. Of some 200,000 clones in the sample, about nine tenths were seen once. The sample consisted of blood. These receptors originate from a woman aged 25 to 45 in good health. Both conserved end residues are part of each CDR3. Fields, in order: V gene, D gene, J gene, clone size, CDR3 DNA, CDR3 protein. The D gene is left open where the match is weak. The size entry is marked missing in some rows and otherwise reads once, few, many or a size class.

TRBV6-1	NA	TRBJ1-5	NA	TGTGCCAGCAGTGAAGCGCTTGACAATCAGCCCCAGCATTTT	CASSEALDNQPQHF
TRBV18	TRBD1	TRBJ1-1	NA	TGTGCCAGCACGGACAGGGACACTGAAGCTTTCTTT	CASTDRDTEAFF
TRBV28	TRBD2	TRBJ2-5	NA	TGTGCCAGCAGTTTATTAGACGTAGCGGGAGAGACCCAGTACTTC	CASSLLDVAGETQYF
TRBV4-1	TRBD1	TRBJ2-7	NA	TGCGCCAGCAGCCAAGATGGGACAGGACTACGGTACTTC	CASSQDGTGLRYF
TRBV28	TRBD1	TRBJ2-6	few	TGTGCCAGCAGGGACAGGGGTGGGGCCAACGTCCTGACTTTC	CASRDRGGANVLTF
TRBV15	NA	TRBJ2-7	NA	TGTGCCACCAGCAGGGCTCAGGGTGAGGGTTCCTACGAGCAGTACTTC	CATSRAQGEGSYEQYF
TRBV28	NA	TRBJ2-5	NA	TGTGCCAGCAGTTTAGCGGAGGTACGTCAGACCCAGTACTTC	CASSLAEVRQTQYF
TRBV15	TRBD1	TRBJ1-4	NA	TGTGCCACCAGCAGCGACGGACAGGGGGGAGAAAAACTGTTTTTT	CATSSDGQGGEKLFF
TRBV6-1	TRBD1	TRBJ2-7	once	TGTGCCAGCAGTGAAATAGGGACAGGCCCCTACGAGCAGTACTTC	CASSEIGTGPYEQYF
TRBV9	NA	TRBJ1-1	NA	TGTGCCAGCAGCGTAGACAGTTTGAACACTGAAGCTTTCTTT	CASSVDSLNTEAFF
TRBV7-9	NA	TRBJ2-7	NA	TGTGCCAGCAGCTTCATTGGACCCGCCTACGAGCAGTACTTC	CASSFIGPAYEQYF
TRBV5-1	NA	TRBJ2-1	NA	TGCGCCAGCATACTAGATTCCCACAATGAGCAGTTCTTC	CASILDSHNEQFF
TRBV19	NA	TRBJ1-2	NA	TGTGCCAGTAGTTCTCCCCGGGAGAACTATGGCTACACCTTC	CASSSPRENYGYTF
TRBV7-3	TRBD2	TRBJ2-1	NA	TGTGCCAGCTCCGGGACTAGCGGGAAGAATGAGCAGTTCTTC	CASSGTSGKNEQFF
TRBV15	NA	TRBJ1-2	NA	TGTGCCACCAGCAGAGATCCGGGGGCCTATGGCTACACCTTC	CATSRDPGAYGYTF
TRBV5-6	TRBD1	TRBJ1-4	NA	TGTGCCAGCAGCAGACAGGGACTTAATGAAAAACTGTTTTTT	CASSRQGLNEKLFF
TRBV28	TRBD1	TRBJ1-6	NA	TGTGCCAGCACGGGACAGGGTTATTCACCCCTCCACTTT	CASTGQGYSPLHF
TRBV18	TRBD1	TRBJ1-5	NA	TGTGCCAGCTCACTGACAGGGGGTGTCCAGCCCCAGCATTTT	CASSLTGGVQPQHF
TRBV6-5	NA	TRBJ1-1	once	TGTGCCAGCAGTTACCCAGGAAACACTGAAGCTTTCTTT	CASSYPGNTEAFF
TRBV28	NA	TRBJ1-6	NA	TGTGCCAGCAGTTTATCGGCAGGGTATAATTCGCCCCTCCACTTT	CASSLSAGYNSPLHF
TRBV5-1	NA	TRBJ1-2	NA	TGCGCCAGCAGCTTGGCCCAGGACAACTATGGCTACACCTTC	CASSLAQDNYGYTF
TRBV2	NA	TRBJ1-4	NA	TGTGCCAGCAGTGAAGGCAGGGATGAAAAACTGTTTTTT	CASSEGRDEKLFF
TRBV28	NA	TRBJ1-1	NA	TGTGCCAGCAGTTTATTTAGGAGCACTGAAGCTTTCTTT	CASSLFRSTEAFF
TRBV6-2/TRBV6-3	NA	TRBJ2-3	NA	TGTGCCAGCAGTAACCGAATAGCAGATACGCAGTATTTT	CASSNRIADTQYF
TRBV6-1	TRBD1	TRBJ1-5	NA	TGTGCCAGCAGTGGAACAGGGGGCATAACCTATAGCAATCAGCCCCAGCATTTT	CASSGTGGITYSNQPQHF
TRBV5-4	TRBD2	TRBJ2-3	once	TGTGCCAGCAGCTTGGCTAGCGGGGGGGCCCCAGATACGCAGTATTTT	CASSLASGGAPDTQYF
TRBV19	TRBD1	TRBJ2-5	NA	TGTGCCAGTAGTACCGGGACAGGGGGCCAAGAGACCCAGTACTTC	CASSTGTGGQETQYF
TRBV10-3	NA	TRBJ2-2	NA	TGTGCCATCAGTGAAAGCGGATCGAACACCGGGGAGCTGTTTTTT	CAISESGSNTGELFF
TRBV28	TRBD1	TRBJ2-7	NA	TGTGCCACACGGACAGGGGGATACGAGCAGTACTTC	CATRTGGYEQYF
TRBV19	NA	TRBJ2-2	NA	TGTGCCAGTAGTATAGTAAAGGACACCGGGGAGCTGTTTTTT	CASSIVKDTGELFF
TRBV4-2	NA	TRBJ1-4	NA	TGTGCCAGCAGCCAAGAGTCTCTAGGGCCCGAAAAACTGTTTTTT	CASSQESLGPEKLFF
TRBV5-1	NA	TRBJ1-4	NA	TGCGCCAGCAGCCCCCGGACGGCAACTAATGAAAAACTGTTTTTT	CASSPRTATNEKLFF
TRBV10-2	NA	TRBJ1-5	NA	TGCGCCAGCATCCACAGTGGCAACAATCAGCCCCAGCATTTT	CASIHSGNNQPQHF
TRBV19	TRBD1	TRBJ1-4	NA	TGTGCCAGTAGTCCCGGGACAGGGGCAACTAATGAAAAACTGTTTTTT	CASSPGTGATNEKLFF
TRBV18	TRBD2	TRBJ2-1	NA	TGTGCCAGCTCACCTCTAGGACTAGCGGGAGGTGAGCAGTTCTTC	CASSPLGLAGGEQFF
TRBV12-5	TRBD1	TRBJ1-1	NA	TGTGCTAGTGGGGAACAGGGGGCCACTGAAGCTTTCTTT	CASGEQGATEAFF
TRBV28	TRBD1	TRBJ1-2	NA	TGTGCCAGCATTGGGGACAGGGAATTTTCGGGCTACACCTTC	CASIGDREFSGYTF
TRBV12-3/TRBV12-4	NA	TRBJ1-2	NA	TGTGCCAGCAGTTTGGGGGGGTCTGGCTACACCTTC	CASSLGGSGYTF
TRBV11-3	NA	TRBJ1-2	NA	TGTGCCAGCAGCCCGGCCTTCTATGGCTACACCTTC	CASSPAFYGYTF
TRBV5-6	NA	TRBJ1-2	once	TGTGCCAGCAGCGCGTCCACAGGGTACTATGGCTACACCTTC	CASSASTGYYGYTF
TRBV7-9	NA	TRBJ2-2	once	TGTGCCAGCAGCTTGGGCGCGAACACCGGGGAGCTGTTTTTT	CASSLGANTGELFF
TRBV6-6	NA	TRBJ1-1	once	TGTGCCAGCAGTTCCCCTCCGGGACAGAACACTGAAGCTTTCTTT	CASSSPPGQNTEAFF
TRBV25-1	TRBD1	TRBJ1-6	NA	TGTGCCAGCAGTGGACAGGGGGATAATTCACCCCTCCACTTT	CASSGQGDNSPLHF
TRBV15	TRBD1	TRBJ1-3	NA	TGTGCCACCAGCAGAGATCGGGGACAGGGGAGCTCTGGAAACACCATATATTTT	CATSRDRGQGSSGNTIYF
TRBV5-6	TRBD1	TRBJ1-1	NA	TGTGCCAGCAGCAGGACAGGTGAAGCTTTCTTT	CASSRTGEAFF
TRBV28	NA	TRBJ2-3	once	TGTGCCAGCAACCCTTTAGGGGGGAGCACAGATACGCAGTATTTT	CASNPLGGSTDTQYF
TRBV19	NA	TRBJ1-2	NA	TGTGCCAGTAGTATGGGGACCGCTGGCTATGGCTACACCTTC	CASSMGTAGYGYTF
TRBV19	TRBD1	TRBJ1-5	NA	TGTGCCAGTAGCTACAGGGGCGGTCAGCCCCAGCATTTT	CASSYRGGQPQHF
TRBV23-1	TRBD2	TRBJ2-3	NA	TGCGCCAGCAGTCAGCCGGGACTAGCCGCAGATACGCAGTATTTT	CASSQPGLAADTQYF
TRBV29-1	NA	TRBJ2-1	NA	TGCAGCGTTGAATCTAGAACCGAAAGGTACAATGAGCAGTTCTTC	CSVESRTERYNEQFF
TRBV7-2	NA	TRBJ2-3	NA	TGTGCCAGCAGCTACACTCGTCTAGCGTCGGGCACAGATACGCAGTATTTT	CASSYTRLASGTDTQYF